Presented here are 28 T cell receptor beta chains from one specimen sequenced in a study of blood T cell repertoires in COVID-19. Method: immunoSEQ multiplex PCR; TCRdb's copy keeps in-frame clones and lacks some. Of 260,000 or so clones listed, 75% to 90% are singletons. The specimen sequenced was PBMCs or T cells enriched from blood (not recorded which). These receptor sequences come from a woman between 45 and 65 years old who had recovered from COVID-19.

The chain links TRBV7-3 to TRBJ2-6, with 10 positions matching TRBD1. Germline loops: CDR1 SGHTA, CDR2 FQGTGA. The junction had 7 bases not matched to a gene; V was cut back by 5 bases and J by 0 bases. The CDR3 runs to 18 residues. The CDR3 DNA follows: TGTGCCAGCAGCGCGGGACAGGGGCACTACTCTGGGGCCAACGTCCTGACTTTC. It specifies CASSAGQGHYSGANVLTF.

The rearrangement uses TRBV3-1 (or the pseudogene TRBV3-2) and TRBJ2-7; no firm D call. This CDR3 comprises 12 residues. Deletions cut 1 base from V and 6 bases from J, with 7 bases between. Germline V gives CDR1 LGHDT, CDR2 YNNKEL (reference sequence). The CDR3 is CASSQGGREQYF. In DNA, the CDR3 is TGTGCCAGCAGCCAAGGAGGTCGCGAGCAGTACTTC.

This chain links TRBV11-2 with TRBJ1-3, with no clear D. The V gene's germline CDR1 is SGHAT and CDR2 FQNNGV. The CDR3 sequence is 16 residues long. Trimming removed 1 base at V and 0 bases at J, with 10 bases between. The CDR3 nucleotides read TGTGCCAGCAGCTTAGTCCCCGGGAACTCTGGAAACACCATATATTTT. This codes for CASSLVPGNSGNTIYF.

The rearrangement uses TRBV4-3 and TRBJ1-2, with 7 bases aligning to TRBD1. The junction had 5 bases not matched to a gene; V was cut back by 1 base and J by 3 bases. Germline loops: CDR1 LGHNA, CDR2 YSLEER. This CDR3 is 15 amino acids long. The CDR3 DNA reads TGCGCCAGCAGCCAAGTCGAAGGGGGCCACTATGGCTACACCTTC. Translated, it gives CASSQVEGGHYGYTF.

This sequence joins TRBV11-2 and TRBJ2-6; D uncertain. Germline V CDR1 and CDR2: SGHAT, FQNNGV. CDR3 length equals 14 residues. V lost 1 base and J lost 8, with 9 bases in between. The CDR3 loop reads CASSLVEASNVLTF. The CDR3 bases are TGTGCCAGCAGCTTAGTCGAAGCGTCCAACGTCCTGACTTTC.

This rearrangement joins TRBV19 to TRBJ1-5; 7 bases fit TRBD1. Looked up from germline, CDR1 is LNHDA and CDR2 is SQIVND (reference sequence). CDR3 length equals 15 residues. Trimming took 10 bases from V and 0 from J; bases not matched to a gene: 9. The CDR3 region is CATSTGTVSNQPQHF. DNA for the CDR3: TGTGCCACCAGCACCGGGACAGTTAGCAATCAGCCCCAGCATTTT.

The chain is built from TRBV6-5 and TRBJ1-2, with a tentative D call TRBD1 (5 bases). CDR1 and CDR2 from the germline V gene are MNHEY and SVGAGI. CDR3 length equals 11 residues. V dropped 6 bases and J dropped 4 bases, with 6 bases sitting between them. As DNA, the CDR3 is TGTGCCAGCAGGACAGTCTATGGCTACACCTTC. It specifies CASRTVYGYTF.

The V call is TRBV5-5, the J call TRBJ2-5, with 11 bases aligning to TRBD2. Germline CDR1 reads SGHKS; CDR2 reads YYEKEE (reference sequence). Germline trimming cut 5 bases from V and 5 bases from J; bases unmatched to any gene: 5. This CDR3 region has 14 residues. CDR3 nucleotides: TGTGCCAGCAGTCGTAGCGGGGGGGTTGAGACCCAGTACTTC. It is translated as CASSRSGGVETQYF.

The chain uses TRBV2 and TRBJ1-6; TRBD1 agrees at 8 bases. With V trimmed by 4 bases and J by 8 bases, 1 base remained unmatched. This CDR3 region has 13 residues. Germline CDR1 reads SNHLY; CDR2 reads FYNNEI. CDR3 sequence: CASSGQGYSPLHF. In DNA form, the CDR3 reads TGTGCCAGCAGTGGACAGGGGTATTCACCCCTCCACTTT.

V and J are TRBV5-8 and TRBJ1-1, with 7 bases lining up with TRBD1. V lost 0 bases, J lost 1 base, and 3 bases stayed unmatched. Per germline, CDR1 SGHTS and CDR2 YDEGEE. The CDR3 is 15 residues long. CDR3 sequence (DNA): TGTGCCAGCAGCTTGGGACAGGGACGGAACACTGAAGCTTTCTTT. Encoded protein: CASSLGQGRNTEAFF.

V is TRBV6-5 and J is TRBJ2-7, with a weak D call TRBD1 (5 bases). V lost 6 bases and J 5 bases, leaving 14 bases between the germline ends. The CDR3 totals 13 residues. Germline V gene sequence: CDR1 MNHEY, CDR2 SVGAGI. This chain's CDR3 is CASRTQGMHEQYF. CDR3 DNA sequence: TGTGCCAGCAGAACCCAGGGAATGCACGAGCAGTACTTC.

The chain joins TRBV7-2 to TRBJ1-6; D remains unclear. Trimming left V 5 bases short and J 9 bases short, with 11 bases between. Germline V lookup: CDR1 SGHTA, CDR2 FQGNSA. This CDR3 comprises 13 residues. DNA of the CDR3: TGTGCCAGCAGCCCCACCCCCGGTTCACCCCTCCACTTT. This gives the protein CASSPTPGSPLHF. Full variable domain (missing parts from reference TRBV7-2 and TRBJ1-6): GAGVSQSPSNKVTEKGKDVELRCDPISGHTALYWYRQSLGQGLEFLIYFQGNSAPDKSGLPSDRFSAERTGGSVSTLTIQRTQQEDSAVYLCASSPTPGSPLHFGNGTRLTVT.

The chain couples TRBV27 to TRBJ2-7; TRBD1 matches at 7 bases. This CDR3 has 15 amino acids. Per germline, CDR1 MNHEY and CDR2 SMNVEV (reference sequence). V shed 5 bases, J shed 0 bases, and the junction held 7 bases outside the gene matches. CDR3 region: CASSPGQDRSYEQYF. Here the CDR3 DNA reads TGTGCCAGCAGTCCCGGACAGGACCGCTCCTACGAGCAGTACTTC.

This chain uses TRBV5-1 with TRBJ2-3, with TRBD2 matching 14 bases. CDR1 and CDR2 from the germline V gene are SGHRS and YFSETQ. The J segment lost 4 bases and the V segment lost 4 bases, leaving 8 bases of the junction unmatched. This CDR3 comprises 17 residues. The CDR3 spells CASSDGLAGGRADTQYF. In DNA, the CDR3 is TGCGCCAGCAGCGATGGACTAGCGGGAGGACGGGCAGATACGCAGTATTTT.

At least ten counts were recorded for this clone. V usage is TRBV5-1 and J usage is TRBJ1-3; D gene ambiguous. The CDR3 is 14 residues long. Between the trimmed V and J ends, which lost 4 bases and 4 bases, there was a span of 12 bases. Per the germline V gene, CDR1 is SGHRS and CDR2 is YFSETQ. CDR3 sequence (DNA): TGCGCCAGCAGCCCGGGGTCGGAAGGAAACACCATATATTTT. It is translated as CASSPGSEGNTIYF. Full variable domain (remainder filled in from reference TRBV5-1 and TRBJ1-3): KAGVTQTPRYLIKTRGQQVTLSCSPISGHRSVSWYQQTPGQGLQFLFEYFSETQRNKGNFPGRFSGRQFSNSRSEMNVSTLELGDSALYLCASSPGSEGNTIYFGEGSWLTVV.

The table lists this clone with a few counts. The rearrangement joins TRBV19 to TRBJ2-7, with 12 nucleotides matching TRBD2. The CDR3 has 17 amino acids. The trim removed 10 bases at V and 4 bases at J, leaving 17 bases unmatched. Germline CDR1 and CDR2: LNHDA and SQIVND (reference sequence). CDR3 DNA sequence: TGTGCCACTAGAGGGTGGAAATCCGGGACTAGCGGGTACGAGCAGTACTTC. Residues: CATRGWKSGTSGYEQYF.

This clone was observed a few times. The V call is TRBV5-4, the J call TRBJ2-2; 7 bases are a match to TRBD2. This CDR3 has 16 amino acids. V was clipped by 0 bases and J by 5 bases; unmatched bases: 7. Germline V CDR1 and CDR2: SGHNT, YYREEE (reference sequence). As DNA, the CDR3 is TGTGCCAGCAGCTTGGACCCGCGGGAGAGGACCGGGGAGCTGTTTTTT. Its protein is CASSLDPRERTGELFF. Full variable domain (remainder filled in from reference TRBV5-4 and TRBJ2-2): ETGVTQSPTHLIKTRGQQVTLRCSSQSGHNTVSWYQQALGQGPQFIFQYYREEENGRGNFPPRFSGLQFPNYSSELNVNALELDDSALYLCASSLDPRERTGELFFGEGSRLTVL.

CDR3 amino acids: CASSVLAGANTGELFF. CDR3 in DNA: TGTGCCAGCAGTGTGCTAGCGGGAGCAAACACCGGGGAGCTGTTTTTT. The V and J genes are TRBV6-4 and TRBJ2-2; 10 bases map to TRBD2. J gave up 2 bases and V 4 bases, and 4 bases lay outside the gene matches. This CDR3 has 16 amino acids. Germline loops: CDR1 MRHNA, CDR2 SNTAGT.

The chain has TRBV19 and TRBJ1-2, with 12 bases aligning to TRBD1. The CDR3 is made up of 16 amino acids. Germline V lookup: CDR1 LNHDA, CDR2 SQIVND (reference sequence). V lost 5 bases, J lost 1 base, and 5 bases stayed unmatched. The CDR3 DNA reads TGTGCCAGTAGTTCGGGACAGGGGGCCATTAACTATGGCTACACCTTC. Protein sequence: CASSSGQGAINYGYTF. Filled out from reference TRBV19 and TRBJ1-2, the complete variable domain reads DGGITQSPKYLFRKEGQNVTLSCEQNLNHDAMYWYRQDPGQGLRLIYYSQIVNDFQKGDIAEGYSVSREKKESFPLTVTSAQKNPTAFYLCASSSGQGAINYGYTFGSGTRLTVV.

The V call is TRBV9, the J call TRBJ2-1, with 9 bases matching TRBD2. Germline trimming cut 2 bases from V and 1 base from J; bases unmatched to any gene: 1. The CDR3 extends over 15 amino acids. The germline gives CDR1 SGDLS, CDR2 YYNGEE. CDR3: CASSVSGSSYNEQFF. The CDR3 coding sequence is TGTGCCAGCAGCGTTAGCGGGAGTTCCTACAATGAGCAGTTCTTC.

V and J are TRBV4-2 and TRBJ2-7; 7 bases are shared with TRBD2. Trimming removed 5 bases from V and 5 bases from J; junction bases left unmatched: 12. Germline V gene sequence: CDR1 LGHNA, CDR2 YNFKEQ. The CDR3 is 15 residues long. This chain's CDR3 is CASSSSSSGQNEQYF. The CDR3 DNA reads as TGTGCCAGCAGCTCAAGTAGTAGCGGGCAAAACGAGCAGTACTTC.

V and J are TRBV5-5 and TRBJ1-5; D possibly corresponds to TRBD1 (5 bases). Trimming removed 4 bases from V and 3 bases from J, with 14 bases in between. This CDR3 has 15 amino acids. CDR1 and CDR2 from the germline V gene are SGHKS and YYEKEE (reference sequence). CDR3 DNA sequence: TGTGCCAGCAGCCTGCTTGCGGGGGACAATCAGCCCCAGCATTTT. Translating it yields CASSLLAGDNQPQHF.

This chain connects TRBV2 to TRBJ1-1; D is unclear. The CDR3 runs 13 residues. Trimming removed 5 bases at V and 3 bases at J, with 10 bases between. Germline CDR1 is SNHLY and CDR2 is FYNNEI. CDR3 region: CASSTLQHTEAFF. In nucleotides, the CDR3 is TGTGCCAGCAGTACCCTACAGCACACTGAAGCTTTCTTT.

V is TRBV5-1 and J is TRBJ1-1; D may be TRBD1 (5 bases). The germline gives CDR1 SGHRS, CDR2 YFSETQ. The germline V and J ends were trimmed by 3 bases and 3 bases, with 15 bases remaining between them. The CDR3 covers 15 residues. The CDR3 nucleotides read TGCGCCAGCAGCTCCCGGGCGGGAGGGGACACTGAAGCTTTCTTT. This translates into CASSSRAGGDTEAFF.

CDR3 amino acids: CASSHLTGGSVTDTQYF. The CDR3 nucleotides read TGTGCCAGCAGCCACTTAACGGGGGGATCCGTCACAGATACGCAGTATTTT. The chain is built from TRBV3-1 (or the pseudogene TRBV3-2) and TRBJ2-3; TRBD2 matches 7 bases. The germline gives CDR1 LGHDT, CDR2 YNNKEL (reference sequence). Trimming at V came to 3 bases and at J to 2 bases, leaving 11 bases not matched to a gene. The CDR3 loop spans 17 amino acids.

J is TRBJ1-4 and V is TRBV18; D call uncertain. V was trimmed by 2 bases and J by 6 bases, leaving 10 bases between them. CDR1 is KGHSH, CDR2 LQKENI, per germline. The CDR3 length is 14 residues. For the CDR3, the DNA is TGTGCCAGCTCACCAGCGACATCGGATGAAAAACTGTTTTTT. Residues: CASSPATSDEKLFF.

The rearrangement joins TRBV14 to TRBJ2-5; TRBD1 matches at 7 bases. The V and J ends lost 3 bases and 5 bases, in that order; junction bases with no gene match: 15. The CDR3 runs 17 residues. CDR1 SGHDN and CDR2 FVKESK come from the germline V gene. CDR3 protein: CASSQTKQGNARETQYF. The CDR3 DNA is TGTGCCAGCAGCCAGACTAAACAGGGGAATGCTCGTGAGACCCAGTACTTC.

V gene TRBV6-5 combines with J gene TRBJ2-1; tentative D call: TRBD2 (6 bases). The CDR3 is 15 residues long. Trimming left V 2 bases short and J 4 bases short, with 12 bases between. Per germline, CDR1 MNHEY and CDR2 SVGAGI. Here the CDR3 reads CASSYRDSSYNEQFF. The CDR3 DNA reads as TGTGCCAGCAGTTACAGGGACTCCTCATACAATGAGCAGTTCTTC.